The 21 T cell receptor beta chains in this list originate from one sample, sequenced in a study of T-cell memory formation after mild COVID-19. TCRdb re-called the 5' RACE reads with MiXCR, one entry per CDR3 protein. This table has 190,000 or so distinct CDR3 sequences, over 20% appearing once. What was sequenced was PBMCs or a T cell subset sorted from them (not recorded which). These TCRs come from an adult woman who had mild COVID-19 (a few samples of this study predate the infection). Cell type and time point are not known.

The chain joins TRBV7-6 to TRBJ1-6; D call uncertain. The V and J ends lost 2 bases and 5 bases respectively, with 10 bases between them. This CDR3 spans 15 amino acids. The germline V gene encodes CDR1 SGHVS and CDR2 FNYEAQ. In DNA form, the CDR3 reads TGTGCCAGCAGCTTAACCGGGTTCCATAATTCACCCCTCCACTTT. Its translation: CASSLTGFHNSPLHF.

The chain couples TRBV25-1 to TRBJ2-5; 9 nucleotides align to TRBD2. V lost 3 bases to trimming and J lost 0 bases; unmatched junction nucleotides: 17. Germline V gene lookup returns CDR1 MGHDK and CDR2 SYGVNS. The CDR3 length is 20 residues. The CDR3 protein is CASSDRVAGDNVWYQETQYF. The CDR3 nucleotides are TGTGCCAGCAGTGACAGGGTAGCGGGAGATAATGTGTGGTACCAAGAGACCCAGTACTTC.

This clonotype was detected a few times. The V gene is TRBV7-2, the J gene TRBJ2-3; 7 bases fit TRBD1. V gave up 9 bases and J gave up 6 bases; unmatched junction bases: 12. Germline CDR1 is SGHTA and CDR2 is FQGNSA. This CDR3 contains 14 residues. This CDR3 is CARLGTAERDTQYF. CDR3 in DNA: TGTGCCAGGCTTGGGACAGCAGAACGGGATACGCAGTATTTT.

The chain links TRBV12-3 or TRBV12-4 to TRBJ1-5, with no clear D. The CDR3 sequence is 15 residues long. The V and J ends lost 2 bases and 0 bases respectively, with 8 bases between them. The CDR3 sequence: CASSLSGYSNQPQHF. For the CDR3, the DNA is TGTGCCAGCAGTTTATCGGGGTATAGCAATCAGCCCCAGCATTTT.

This clonotype was counted many times. The chain employs TRBV6-5 and TRBJ1-2; a possible D gene is TRBD1 (6 bases). This CDR3 comprises 17 residues. Trimming left V 0 bases short and J 7 bases short, with 21 bases between. The germline gives CDR1 MNHEY, CDR2 SVGAGI. The CDR3 bases are TGTGCCAGCAGTTACTCGAAGGTATCCAGGGGCATCGGTGGCTACACCTTC. Encoded protein: CASSYSKVSRGIGGYTF.

This clonotype was picked up a small number of times. The chain couples TRBV12-3 or TRBV12-4 to TRBJ2-7, with 11 bases that match TRBD2. This CDR3 region has 15 residues. With 6 bases clipped from V and 5 bases from J, the junction kept 9 bases outside the gene matches. CDR3 amino acids: CASSLTSGVPNEQYF. DNA of the CDR3: TGTGCCAGCAGCCTGACTAGCGGGGTTCCCAACGAGCAGTACTTC.

The chain recombines TRBV5-4 with TRBJ1-5, with D tentatively TRBD1 (5 bases). Germline lookup yields CDR1 SGHNT and CDR2 YYREEE (reference sequence). V lost 4 bases and J 1 base, leaving 12 bases between the germline ends. The CDR3 loop spans 15 amino acids. In DNA, the CDR3 is TGTGCCAGCAGCCTGGGGACGGGAAGCAATCAGCCCCAGCATTTT. It translates to CASSLGTGSNQPQHF.

The chain employs TRBV29-1 and TRBJ1-2; 12 bases align to TRBD1. V was pared by 6 bases and J by 0 bases, with 8 bases of the junction left unmatched. The CDR3 consists of 16 residues. The germline V gene has CDR1 SQVTM and CDR2 ANQGSEA. In nucleotides, the CDR3 is TGCAGCGTCGCGGGACAGGGGGCGTTAGCTAACTATGGCTACACCTTC. Residues: CSVAGQGALANYGYTF.

This chain uses TRBV15 with TRBJ2-1; D perhaps matches TRBD2 (7 bases). CDR3 size: 16 residues. Germline V gene lookup returns CDR1 LNHNV and CDR2 YYDKDF (reference sequence). V was clipped by 5 bases and J by 2 bases, with 16 bases between them. The CDR3 DNA reads TGTGCCACCAGCTCCGAGGGGGGGAGGGCCTACAATGAGCAGTTCTTC. Translating gives CATSSEGGRAYNEQFF.

This clonotype was observed a few times. The chain joins TRBV15 to TRBJ2-2; D gene unclear. The CDR3 totals 15 residues. CDR1 is LNHNV, CDR2 YYDKDF, per germline (reference sequence). The V end lost 6 bases, the J end lost 3 bases, and 14 bases lay between the germline ends. CDR3 in amino acids: CATRKSWDYTGELFF. CDR3 nucleotide sequence: TGTGCCACCAGAAAGAGTTGGGATTACACCGGGGAGCTGTTTTTT.

The CDR3 bases are TGTGCCAGCAGCGCATCTGGGCTTGAAGGTTTGGAGACCCAGTACTTC. This sequence encodes CASSASGLEGLETQYF. The chain joins TRBV7-3 to TRBJ2-5; D remains ambiguous. This CDR3 spans 16 amino acids. Germline CDR1 is SGHTA and CDR2 is FQGTGA. Trimming took 5 bases from V and 5 from J, leaving 21 bases between them.

This chain links TRBV7-9 with TRBJ2-1, with unresolved D. The CDR3 is 14 residues long. CDR1 and CDR2 from the germline V gene are SEHNR and FQNEAQ (reference sequence). Deletions cut 1 base from V and 7 bases from J, with 11 bases between. The CDR3 DNA is TGTGCCAGCAGCTTAGGCGCGGATTGGAATGAGCAGTTCTTC. Protein product: CASSLGADWNEQFF.

This clonotype has only a few counts. The chain joins TRBV19 to TRBJ2-7; D ambiguous. CDR3 length: 13 amino acids. V lost 3 bases and J 3 bases, leaving 9 bases between the germline ends. Germline V gene lookup returns CDR1 LNHDA and CDR2 SQIVND (reference sequence). CDR3 coding DNA: TGTGCCAGTAGTATGGGTCTTAACTACGAGCAGTACTTC. Its translation is CASSMGLNYEQYF.

There are a few counts of this clonotype. V is TRBV24-1 and J is TRBJ1-5; the match to TRBD1 covers 8 bases. V lost 3 bases to trimming and J lost 9 bases; unmatched junction nucleotides: 3. The CDR3 contains 13 residues. Per germline, CDR1 KGHDR and CDR2 SFDVKD. The CDR3 loop is CATSDAGQAPQHF. The DNA of the CDR3 is TGTGCCACCAGTGATGCGGGACAGGCGCCCCAGCATTTT.

This clonotype was detected a few times. This chain connects TRBV7-8 to TRBJ2-3, with D tentatively TRBD1 (6 bases). CDR3 size: 15 residues. Germline CDR1 reads SGHVS; CDR2 reads FQNEAQ. V was cut by 2 bases and J by 4 bases, with 13 bases left in between. Here the CDR3 DNA reads TGTGCCAGCAGCTTAAACGGACAGTCCCCAGATACGCAGTATTTT. It is translated as CASSLNGQSPDTQYF.

V and J are TRBV12-3 or TRBV12-4 and TRBJ2-1, with TRBD2 matching over 16 bases. The CDR3 sequence is 22 residues long. V shed 3 bases and J 8 bases; nucleotides not matched to a gene: 22. CDR3 protein: CASSFIPITGTSGRAMGHEQFF. The CDR3 bases are TGTGCCAGCAGTTTTATCCCCATAACCGGGACTAGCGGGAGGGCCATGGGACATGAGCAGTTCTTC.

In this sample, this clonotype turned up a few times. The chain is built from TRBV15 and TRBJ2-2; D is unclear. Trimming left V 3 bases short and J 6 bases short, with 8 bases between. The CDR3 contains 13 residues. CDR1 and CDR2 from the germline V gene are LNHNV and YYDKDF (reference sequence). The CDR3: CATSRAQAGELFF. CDR3 sequence (DNA): TGTGCCACCAGCAGGGCCCAGGCCGGGGAGCTGTTTTTT.

This clonotype has just a few counts. The chain links TRBV18 to TRBJ2-1; D is possibly TRBD2 (6 bases). Germline assignment: CDR1 KGHSH and CDR2 LQKENI. Trimming stripped 3 bases from V and 10 bases from J, with 13 bases between. This CDR3 has 13 amino acids. The CDR3 nucleotides read TGTGCCAGCTCACCGAGGGGCGGGGACGAGCAGTTCTTC. Translation: CASSPRGGDEQFF. The complete variable domain, with remaining parts taken from reference TRBV18 and TRBJ2-1, reads NAGVMQNPRHLVRRRGQEARLRCSPMKGHSHVYWYRQLPEEGLKFMVYLQKENIIDESGMPKERFSAEFPKEGPSILRIQQVVRGDSAAYFCASSPRGGDEQFFGPGTRLTVL.

This clonotype was detected ten times or more. The rearrangement links TRBV7-9 to TRBJ2-1; D might be TRBD1 or TRBD2, each matching 5 bases. V was clipped by 5 bases and J by 9 bases, with 20 bases between them. CDR3 size: 15 residues. The V gene's germline CDR1 is SEHNR and CDR2 FQNEAQ (reference sequence). The CDR3 DNA is TGTGCCAGCAGCCCCCCCGGGGCGCAGCTATCTGAGCAGTTCTTC. Its protein is CASSPPGAQLSEQFF.

This chain joins TRBV29-1 and TRBJ1-2; tentatively, D is TRBD1 (5 bases). Trimming pared 5 bases from V and 3 bases from J, leaving 10 bases between. This CDR3 comprises 12 residues. Germline V gene data show CDR1 as SQVTM and CDR2 as ANQGSEA. CDR3 in DNA: TGCAGCGTTCGGGGGGTGGACTATGGCTACACCTTC. This sequence encodes CSVRGVDYGYTF.

The gene calls are TRBV12-3 or TRBV12-4 and TRBJ1-2; no reliable D call. The V gene lost 6 bases and the J gene lost 1 base, with 15 bases spanning the gap. The CDR3 has 15 amino acids. The CDR3 DNA is TGTGCCAGCAGCGACGCAGCGTTGAATAACTATGGCTACACCTTC. This gives the protein CASSDAALNNYGYTF.